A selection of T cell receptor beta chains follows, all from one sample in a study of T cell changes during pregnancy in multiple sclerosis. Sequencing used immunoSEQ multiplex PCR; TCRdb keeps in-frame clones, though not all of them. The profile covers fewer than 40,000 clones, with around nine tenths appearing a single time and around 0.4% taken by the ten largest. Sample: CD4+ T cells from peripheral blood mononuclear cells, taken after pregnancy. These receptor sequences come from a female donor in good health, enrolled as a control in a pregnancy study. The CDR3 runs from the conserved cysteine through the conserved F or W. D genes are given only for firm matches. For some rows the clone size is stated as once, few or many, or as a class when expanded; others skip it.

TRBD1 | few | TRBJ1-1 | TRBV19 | TGTGCCAGCCAGGTGGACAGGCGGAACACTGAAGCTTTCTTT | CASQVDRRNTEAFF
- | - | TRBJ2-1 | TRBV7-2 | TGTGCCAGCGGCCACAATGAGCAGTTCTTC | CASGHNEQFF
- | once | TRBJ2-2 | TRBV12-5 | TGTGCTAGTGGTTTTATGGGAGACACCGGGGAGCTGTTTTTT | CASGFMGDTGELFF
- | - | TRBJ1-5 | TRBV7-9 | TGTGCCAGCAGCGGGGAGGGACTGGGACCCCAGCATTTT | CASSGEGLGPQHF
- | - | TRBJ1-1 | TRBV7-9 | TGTGCCAGCAGCTATCTTAACACTGAAGCTTTCTTT | CASSYLNTEAFF
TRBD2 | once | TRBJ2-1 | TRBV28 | TGTGCCAGCAGTTCTCTAGCGGGAGGTTACAATGAGCAGTTCTTC | CASSSLAGGYNEQFF
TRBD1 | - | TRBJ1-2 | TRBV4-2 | TGTGCCAGCAGCCAAGATCGGACAGGTGCTGGCTACACCTTC | CASSQDRTGAGYTF
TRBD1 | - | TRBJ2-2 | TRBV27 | TGTGCCAGCACCCAATCAGGGGGAGTAAAGACCGGGGAGCTGTTTTTT | CASTQSGGVKTGELFF
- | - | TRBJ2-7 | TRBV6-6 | TGTGCCAGCAGTTACATAACAGGGTCGGAAAACGAGCAGTACTTC | CASSYITGSENEQYF
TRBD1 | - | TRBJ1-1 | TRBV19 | TGTGCCAGTAGTTCCCGGGGACAGGGATTTTTTGACACTGAAGCTTTCTTT | CASSSRGQGFFDTEAFF
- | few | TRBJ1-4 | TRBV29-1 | TGCAGCGTTGAAGATCAGGGTGAAAAACTGTTTTTT | CSVEDQGEKLFF
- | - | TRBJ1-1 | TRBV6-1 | TGTGCCAGCGCTTACAGAGATGAAGCTTTCTTT | CASAYRDEAFF
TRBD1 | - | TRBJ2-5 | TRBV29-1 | TGCAGCGTCGGCGGGACAGGGAAGCGAGAGACCCAGTACTTC | CSVGGTGKRETQYF
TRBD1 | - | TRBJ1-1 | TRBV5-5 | TGTGCCAGCATCCCGGTGGCTGGGACAGGGGTCATGAACACTGAAGCTTTCTTT | CASIPVAGTGVMNTEAFF
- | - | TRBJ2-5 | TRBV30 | TGTGCCTGGAGTGTACGGGTCGGGGGAGAGACCCAGTACTTC | CAWSVRVGGETQYF
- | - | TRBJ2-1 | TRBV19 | TGTGCCAGTAGTTCGTGGGGGGGGGCCCCGGACAATGAGCAGTTCTTC | CASSSWGGAPDNEQFF
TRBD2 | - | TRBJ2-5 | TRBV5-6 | TGTGCCAGCAGCTCCGGGACTACCGTCGCCCAGACCCAGTACTTC | CASSSGTTVAQTQYF
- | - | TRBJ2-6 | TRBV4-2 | TGTGCCAGCAGCTTTAGTGGGGCCAACGTCCTGACTTTC | CASSFSGANVLTF
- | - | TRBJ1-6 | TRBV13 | TGTGCCAGCAGCTTAGATATAAGGGGACTCAAGGGGTGGAATTCACCCCTCCACTTT | CASSLDIRGLKGWNSPLHF
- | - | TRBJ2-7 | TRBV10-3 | TGTGCCATCTCCGAGGGGGGGCTGGCCTACGAGCAGTACTTC | CAISEGGLAYEQYF
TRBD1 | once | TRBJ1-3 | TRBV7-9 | TGTGCCAGCAGCCCCGGGGACAGGAACTCTGGAAACACCATATATTTT | CASSPGDRNSGNTIYF
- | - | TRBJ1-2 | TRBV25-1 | TGTGCCAGTAAGAGGGCAGGAGAGGCCTATGGCTACACCTTC | CASKRAGEAYGYTF